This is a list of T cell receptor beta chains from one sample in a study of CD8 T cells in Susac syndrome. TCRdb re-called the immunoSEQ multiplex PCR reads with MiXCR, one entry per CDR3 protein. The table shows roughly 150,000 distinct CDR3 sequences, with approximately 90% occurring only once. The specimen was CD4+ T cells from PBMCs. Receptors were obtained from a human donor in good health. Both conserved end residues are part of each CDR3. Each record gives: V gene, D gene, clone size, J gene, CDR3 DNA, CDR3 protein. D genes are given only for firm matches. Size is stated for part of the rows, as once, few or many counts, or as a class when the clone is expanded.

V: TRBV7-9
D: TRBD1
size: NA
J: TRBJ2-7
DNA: TGTGCCAGCAGCCTGGGACAGGGCTTTTGGGAGCAGTACTTC
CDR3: CASSLGQGFWEQYF

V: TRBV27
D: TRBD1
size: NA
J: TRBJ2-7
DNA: TGTGCCAGCAGATTCGGGACAGGGGCCTACGAGCAGTACTTC
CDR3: CASRFGTGAYEQYF

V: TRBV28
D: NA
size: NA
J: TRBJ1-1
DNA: TGTGCCAGCAGCACCGGGACATCGAACACTGAAGCTTTCTTT
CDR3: CASSTGTSNTEAFF

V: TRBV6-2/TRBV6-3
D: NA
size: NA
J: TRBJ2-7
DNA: TGTGCCAGCAAATCCTACGAGCAGTACTTC
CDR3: CASKSYEQYF

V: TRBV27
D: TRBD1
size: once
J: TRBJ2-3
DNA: TGTGCCAGCAGTTTGGCCGGGACAGGGGTATCAGGTACGCAGTATTTT
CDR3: CASSLAGTGVSGTQYF

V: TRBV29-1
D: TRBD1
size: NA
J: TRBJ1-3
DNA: TGCAGCGTTACTGGGGACAGGGGAGGAAACACCATATATTTT
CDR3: CSVTGDRGGNTIYF

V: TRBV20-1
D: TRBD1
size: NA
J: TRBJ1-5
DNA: TGCAGTTTCCGCTCTTTCGAGACAGGGTCTCAGCCCCAGCATTTT
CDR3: CSFRSFETGSQPQHF

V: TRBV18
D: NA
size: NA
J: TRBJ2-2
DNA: TGTGCCAGCTCACCACAGACGGGGAACACCGGGGAGCTGTTTTTT
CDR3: CASSPQTGNTGELFF

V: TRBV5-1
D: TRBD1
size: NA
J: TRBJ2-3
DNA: TGCGCCAGCAGCGTGGGACAGGCCTCAGATACGCAGTATTTT
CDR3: CASSVGQASDTQYF

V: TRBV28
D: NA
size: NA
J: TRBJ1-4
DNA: TGTGCCAGCAGCCCGTCCGGGACGCTAGAAAAACTGTTTTTT
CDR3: CASSPSGTLEKLFF

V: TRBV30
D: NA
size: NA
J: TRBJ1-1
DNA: TGTGCCTGGAGTCGCAGTGATAGGGCCACTGAAGCTTTCTTT
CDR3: CAWSRSDRATEAFF

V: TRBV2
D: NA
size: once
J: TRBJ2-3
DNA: TGTGCCAGCCCCGTCGACAGCACAGATACGCAGTATTTT
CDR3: CASPVDSTDTQYF

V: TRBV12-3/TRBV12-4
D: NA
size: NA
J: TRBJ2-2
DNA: TGTGCCAGCCTCGGACAGAACACCGGGGAGCTGTTTTTT
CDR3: CASLGQNTGELFF

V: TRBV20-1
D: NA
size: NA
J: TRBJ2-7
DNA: TGCAGTGCTAGGCCCCTCGACAGGCAATACGAGCAGTACTTC
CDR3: CSARPLDRQYEQYF

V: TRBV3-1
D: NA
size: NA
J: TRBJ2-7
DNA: TGTGCCAGCAGCCAACTGACTAGAAACGAGCAGTACTTC
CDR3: CASSQLTRNEQYF

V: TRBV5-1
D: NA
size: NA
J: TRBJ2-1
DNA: TGCGCCAGCAGCTACAGCGGACCACGCAACAATGAGCAGTTCTTC
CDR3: CASSYSGPRNNEQFF

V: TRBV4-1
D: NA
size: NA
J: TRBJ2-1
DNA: TGCGCCAGCAGCCGATTAAACCGGGACCCACATGAGCAGTTCTTC
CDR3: CASSRLNRDPHEQFF

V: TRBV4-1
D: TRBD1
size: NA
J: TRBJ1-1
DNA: TGCGCCAGCAGCTCCGAGGGGGCTGGCGGCACTGAAGCTTTCTTT
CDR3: CASSSEGAGGTEAFF

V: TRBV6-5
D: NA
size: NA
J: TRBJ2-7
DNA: TGTGCCAGCAGTCCGACCGTCGCTTCCTACGAGCAGTACTTC
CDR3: CASSPTVASYEQYF

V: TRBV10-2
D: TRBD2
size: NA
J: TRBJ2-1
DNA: TGCGCCAGCAGTCGACTAGCGGGACTCGGGCACAATGAGCAGTTCTTC
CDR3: CASSRLAGLGHNEQFF

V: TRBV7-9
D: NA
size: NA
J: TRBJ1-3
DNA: TGTGCCAGCAGCTTAAGGTCCGGCAGGGGAGCTGGAAACACCATATATTTT
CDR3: CASSLRSGRGAGNTIYF

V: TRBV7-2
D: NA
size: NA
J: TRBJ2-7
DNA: TGTGCCAGCAGCTTAAACCGACCCTACGAGCAGTACTTC
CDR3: CASSLNRPYEQYF

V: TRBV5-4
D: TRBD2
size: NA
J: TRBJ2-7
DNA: TGTGCCAGCAGCTGGGAGCGGGGGGGCTTCTACGAGCAGTACTTC
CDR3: CASSWERGGFYEQYF

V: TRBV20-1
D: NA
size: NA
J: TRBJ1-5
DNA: TGCAGTGCTATCACAGGGTACGCCCATCAGCCCCAGCATTTT
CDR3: CSAITGYAHQPQHF

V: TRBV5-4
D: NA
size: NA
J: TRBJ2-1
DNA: TGTGCCAGCAGCGGGGCCAGGGGACCTGAGCAGTTCTTC
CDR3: CASSGARGPEQFF

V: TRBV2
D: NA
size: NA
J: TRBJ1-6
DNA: TGTGCCAGCAGTTCTACTTTTAGTTCACCCCTCCACTTT
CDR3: CASSSTFSSPLHF

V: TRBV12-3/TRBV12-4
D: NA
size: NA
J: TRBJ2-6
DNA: TGTGCCAGCAGTCCGGGATTCTCTGGGGCCAACGTCCTGACTTTC
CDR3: CASSPGFSGANVLTF

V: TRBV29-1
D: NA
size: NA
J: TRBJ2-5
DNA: TGCAGCGTTGGATGGGGAGAGACCCAGTACTTC
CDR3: CSVGWGETQYF

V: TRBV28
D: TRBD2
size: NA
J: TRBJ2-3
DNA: TGTGCCAGCAGTCCCCATGGTAGCGGGAGAGGAGATACGCAGTATTTT
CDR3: CASSPHGSGRGDTQYF

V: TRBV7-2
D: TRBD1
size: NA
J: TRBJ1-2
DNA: TGTGCCAGCAGCCACGCCTCGCGGACAGGCGGGGGCTACACCTTC
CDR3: CASSHASRTGGGYTF

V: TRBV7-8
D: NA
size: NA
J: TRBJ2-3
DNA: TGTGCCAGCAGCCACCCACCAGGAGGCACAGATACGCAGTATTTT
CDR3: CASSHPPGGTDTQYF

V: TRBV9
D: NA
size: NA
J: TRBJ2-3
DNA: TGTGCCAGCAGCGTAGGGGACGGAGCCACACCCCTGGGTACGCAGTATTTT
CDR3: CASSVGDGATPLGTQYF

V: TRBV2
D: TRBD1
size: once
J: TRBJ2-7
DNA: TGTGCCAGCAGTGAACAGGGGGCATCCTACGAGCAGTACTTC
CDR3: CASSEQGASYEQYF